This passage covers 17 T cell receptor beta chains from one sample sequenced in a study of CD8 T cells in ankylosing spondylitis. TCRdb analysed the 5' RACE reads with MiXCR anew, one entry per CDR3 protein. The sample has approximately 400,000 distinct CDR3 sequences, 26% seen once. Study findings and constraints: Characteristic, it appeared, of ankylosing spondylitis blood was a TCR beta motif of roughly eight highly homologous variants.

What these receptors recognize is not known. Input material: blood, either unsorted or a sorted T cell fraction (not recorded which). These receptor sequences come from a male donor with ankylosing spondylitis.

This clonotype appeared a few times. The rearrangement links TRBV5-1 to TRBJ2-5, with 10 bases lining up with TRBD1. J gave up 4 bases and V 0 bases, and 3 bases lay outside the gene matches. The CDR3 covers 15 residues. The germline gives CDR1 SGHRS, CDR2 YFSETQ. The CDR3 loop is CASSLAGTGAETQYF. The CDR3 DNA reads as TGCGCCAGCAGCTTGGCCGGGACAGGGGCAGAGACCCAGTACTTC.

CDR3 in DNA: TGTGCCAGCAGCTTCTCCAGGGCCGATGAGCAGTTCTTC. This sequence encodes CASSFSRADEQFF. The rearrangement joins TRBV5-6 to TRBJ2-1, with D possibly TRBD1 on 5 matching bases. Germline loops: CDR1 SGHDT, CDR2 YYEEEE. V was pared by 2 bases and J by 8 bases, with 11 bases between. This CDR3 is 13 amino acids long. Supplemented by reference TRBV5-6 and TRBJ2-1, the full variable domain reads DAGVTQSPTHLIKTRGQQVTLRCSPKSGHDTVSWYQQALGQGPQFIFQYYEEEERQRGNFPDRFSGHQFPNYSSELNVNALLLGDSALYLCASSFSRADEQFFGPGTRLTVL.

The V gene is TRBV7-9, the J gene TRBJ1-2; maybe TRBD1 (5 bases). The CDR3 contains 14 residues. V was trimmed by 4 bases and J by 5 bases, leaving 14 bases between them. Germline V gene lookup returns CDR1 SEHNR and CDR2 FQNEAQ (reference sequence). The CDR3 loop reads CASSSTDRMYGYTF. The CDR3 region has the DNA TGTGCCAGCAGCTCCACCGACAGAATGTATGGCTACACCTTC.

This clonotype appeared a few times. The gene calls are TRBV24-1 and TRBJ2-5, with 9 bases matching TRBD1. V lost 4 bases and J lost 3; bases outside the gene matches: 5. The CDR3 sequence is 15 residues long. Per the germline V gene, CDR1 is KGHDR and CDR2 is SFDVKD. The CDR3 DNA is TGTGCCACCAGTGACCCTACAGGGGGCGAAGAGACCCAGTACTTC. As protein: CATSDPTGGEETQYF.

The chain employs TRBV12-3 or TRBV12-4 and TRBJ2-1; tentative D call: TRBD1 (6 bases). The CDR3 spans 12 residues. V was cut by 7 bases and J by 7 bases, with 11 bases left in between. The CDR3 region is CASTPRGNEQFF. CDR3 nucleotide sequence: TGTGCCAGCACCCCTAGGGGGAATGAGCAGTTCTTC.

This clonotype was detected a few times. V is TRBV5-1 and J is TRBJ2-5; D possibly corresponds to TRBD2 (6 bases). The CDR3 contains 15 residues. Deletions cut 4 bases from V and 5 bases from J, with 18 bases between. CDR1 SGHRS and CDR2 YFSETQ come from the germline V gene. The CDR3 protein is CASSKLASALETQYF. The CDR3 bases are TGCGCCAGCAGCAAGCTAGCGTCGGCCTTGGAGACCCAGTACTTC. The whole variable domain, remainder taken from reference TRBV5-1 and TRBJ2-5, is KAGVTQTPRYLIKTRGQQVTLSCSPISGHRSVSWYQQTPGQGLQFLFEYFSETQRNKGNFPGRFSGRQFSNSRSEMNVSTLELGDSALYLCASSKLASALETQYFGPGTRLLVL.

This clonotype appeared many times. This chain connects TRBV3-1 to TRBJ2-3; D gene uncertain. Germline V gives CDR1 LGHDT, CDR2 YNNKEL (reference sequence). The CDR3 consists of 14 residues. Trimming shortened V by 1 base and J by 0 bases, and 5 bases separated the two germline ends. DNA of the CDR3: TGTGCCAGCAGCCAAGCGACTAGCACAGATACGCAGTATTTT. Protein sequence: CASSQATSTDTQYF.

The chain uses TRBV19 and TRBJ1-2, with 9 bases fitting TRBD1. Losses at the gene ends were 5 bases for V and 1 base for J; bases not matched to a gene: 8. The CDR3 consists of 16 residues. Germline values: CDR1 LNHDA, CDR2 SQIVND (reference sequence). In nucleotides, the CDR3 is TGTGCCAGTAGTGACCCGGGACAGGGTTTTAACTATGGCTACACCTTC. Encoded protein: CASSDPGQGFNYGYTF. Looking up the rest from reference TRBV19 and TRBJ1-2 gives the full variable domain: DGGITQSPKYLFRKEGQNVTLSCEQNLNHDAMYWYRQDPGQGLRLIYYSQIVNDFQKGDIAEGYSVSREKKESFPLTVTSAQKNPTAFYLCASSDPGQGFNYGYTFGSGTRLTVV.

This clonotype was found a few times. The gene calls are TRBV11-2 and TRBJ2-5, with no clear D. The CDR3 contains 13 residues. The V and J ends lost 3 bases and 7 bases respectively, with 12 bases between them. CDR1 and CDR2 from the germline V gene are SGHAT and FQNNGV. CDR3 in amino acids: CASSLNIPGTQYF. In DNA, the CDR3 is TGTGCCAGCAGCTTGAACATCCCGGGGACCCAGTACTTC.

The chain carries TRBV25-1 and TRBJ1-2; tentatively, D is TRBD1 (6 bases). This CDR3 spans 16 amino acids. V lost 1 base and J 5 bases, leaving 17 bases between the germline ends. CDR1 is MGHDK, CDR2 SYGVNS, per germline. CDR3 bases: TGTGCCAGCAGTGAATTCGGGGGGCCGCCTGGGTATGGCTACACCTTC. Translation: CASSEFGGPPGYGYTF.

CDR3 sequence: CASSFDRGPNTEAFF. Here the CDR3 DNA reads TGTGCCAGCAGCTTCGACAGGGGGCCAAACACTGAAGCTTTCTTT. V gene TRBV11-2 combines with J gene TRBJ1-1, with TRBD1 matching 10 bases. Trimming cost V 3 bases and J 2 bases; bases outside gene matches: 3. The CDR3 covers 15 residues. CDR1 is SGHAT and CDR2 is FQNNGV in the germline V gene.

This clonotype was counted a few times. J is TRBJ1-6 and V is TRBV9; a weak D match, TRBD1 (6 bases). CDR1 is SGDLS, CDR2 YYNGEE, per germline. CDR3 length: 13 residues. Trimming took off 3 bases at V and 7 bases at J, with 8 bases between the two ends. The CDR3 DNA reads TGTGCCAGCAGCGAGGGACAAAATTCACCCCTCCACTTT. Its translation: CASSEGQNSPLHF. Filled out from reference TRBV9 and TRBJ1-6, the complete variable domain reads DSGVTQTPKHLITATGQRVTLRCSPRSGDLSVYWYQQSLDQGLQFLIQYYNGEERAKGNILERFSAQQFPDLHSELNLSSLELGDSALYFCASSEGQNSPLHFGNGTRLTVT.

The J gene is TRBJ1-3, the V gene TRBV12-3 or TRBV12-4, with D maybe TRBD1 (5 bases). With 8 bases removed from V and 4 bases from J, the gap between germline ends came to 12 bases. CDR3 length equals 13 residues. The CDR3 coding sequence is TGTGCCAGCCGTAAGGGGTCCGGAAACACCATATATTTT. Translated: CASRKGSGNTIYF.

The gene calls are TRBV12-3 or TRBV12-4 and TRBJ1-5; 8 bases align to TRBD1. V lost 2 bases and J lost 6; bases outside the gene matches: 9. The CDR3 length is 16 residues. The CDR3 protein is CASSLLGQGRVQPQHF. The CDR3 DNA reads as TGTGCCAGCAGTTTACTTGGACAGGGTAGAGTTCAGCCCCAGCATTTT.

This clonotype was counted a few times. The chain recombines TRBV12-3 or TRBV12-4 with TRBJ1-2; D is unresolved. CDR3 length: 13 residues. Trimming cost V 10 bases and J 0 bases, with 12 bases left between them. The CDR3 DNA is TGTGCCACCGGCGGTCATACTAACTATGGCTACACCTTC. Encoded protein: CATGGHTNYGYTF.

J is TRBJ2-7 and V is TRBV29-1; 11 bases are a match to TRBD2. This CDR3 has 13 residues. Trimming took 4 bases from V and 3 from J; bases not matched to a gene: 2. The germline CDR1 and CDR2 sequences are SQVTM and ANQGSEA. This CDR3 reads CSVGLAGNYEQYF. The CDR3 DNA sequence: TGCAGCGTTGGACTAGCGGGGAACTACGAGCAGTACTTC.

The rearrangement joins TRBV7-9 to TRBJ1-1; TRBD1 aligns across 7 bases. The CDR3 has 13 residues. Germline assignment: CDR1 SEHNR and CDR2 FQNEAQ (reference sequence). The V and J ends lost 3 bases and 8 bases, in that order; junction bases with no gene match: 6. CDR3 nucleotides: TGTGCCAGCAGCTTCACGTCGACAGGGGAAGCTTTCTTT. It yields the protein CASSFTSTGEAFF.